This T cell receptor (beta chain) was obtained from a study of shared clonotypes between healthy human individuals. The authors split each subset's genomic DNA evenly across several immunoSEQ plates. Only in-frame clones appear in the TCRdb table, and some are missing; sequencing was by immunoSEQ multiplex PCR. The sample has around 2.5 million clones, approximately 94% seen once. After removal of 3 bases from V and 10 bases from J, the junction contained 12 bases not matched to a gene. The germline V gene encodes CDR1 MNHEY and CDR2 SMNVEV (reference sequence). The length of the CDR3 is 15 residues.

The V and J genes are TRBV27 and TRBJ2-5; TRBD1 matches 9 bases. Sequences were obtained from naive CD4+ T cells from PBMCs. Described subset: CD45RA+ positively selected. This sequence was found in a man aged 18 to 30 in good health. Some clones in this sample may be carry-over from other donors' samples. The CDR3 coding sequence is TGTGCCAGCAGTTTGCACAGGGGGCTGAATTCTATCCAGTACTTC. The encoded protein is CASSLHRGLNSIQYF.